This TCR beta chain came from a study of CD8 T cells in Susac syndrome. The TEMRA cells underwent FACS enrichment, while the CD8+ and CD4+ T cells underwent negative isolation. Random hexamers served to reverse transcribe roughly 0.45 to 1 ug RNA. Coverage of TCR beta CDR3 amplification by immunoSEQ multiplex PCR extended to 54 Vbeta and 13 Jbeta. TCRdb re-called the immunoSEQ multiplex PCR reads with MiXCR, one entry per CDR3 protein. The sample includes under 550,000 distinct CDR3 sequences, 85% of them seen just once. This CDR3 is 15 amino acids long. Trimming stripped 4 bases from V and 4 bases from J, with 16 bases between. Germline V CDR1 and CDR2: LGHNA, YNFKEQ.

The sequencing input was CD8+ T cells from PBMCs. The gene calls are TRBV4-2 and TRBJ1-1; D remains ambiguous. This clonotype was sampled from a human donor with multiple sclerosis. The DNA of the CDR3 is TGTGCCAGCAGCCCCCTCTTCCCTGTAGGCACTGAAGCTTTCTTT. Amino acid sequence: CASSPLFPVGTEAFF.